This T cell receptor (beta chain) was observed in a study of OX40 agonist ivuxolimab in advanced cancers. The wider study: Partial responses were recorded for three patients, including one with hepatocellular carcinoma and two with cutaneous melanoma. Points from the study as a whole: Clonal expansion in partial responders at 0.1-3.0 mg/kg ranked among the lowest.

On this clone: Its cognate antigen is unknown.

Germline V CDR1 and CDR2: SGHTA, FQGNSA. Trimming left V 8 bases short and J 4 bases short, with 13 bases between. The CDR3 runs 13 residues. Using immunoSEQ multiplex PCR, the repertoire was profiled, and TCRdb retains in-frame clones only, with some absent. The repertoire holds approximately 58,000 clones, with about 85% as singletons. The rearrangement joins TRBV7-2 to TRBJ2-3; D gene ambiguous. This material consisted of CD4+ or CD8+ T cells sorted from blood, taken in a trial of the OX40 agonist ivuxolimab. The clonotype was recovered from an adult with an advanced solid tumor such as melanoma, head and neck, liver or kidney cancer. CDR3 protein: CASGSHVPDTQYF. DNA for the CDR3: TGTGCCAGCGGCTCACACGTTCCAGATACGCAGTATTTT.